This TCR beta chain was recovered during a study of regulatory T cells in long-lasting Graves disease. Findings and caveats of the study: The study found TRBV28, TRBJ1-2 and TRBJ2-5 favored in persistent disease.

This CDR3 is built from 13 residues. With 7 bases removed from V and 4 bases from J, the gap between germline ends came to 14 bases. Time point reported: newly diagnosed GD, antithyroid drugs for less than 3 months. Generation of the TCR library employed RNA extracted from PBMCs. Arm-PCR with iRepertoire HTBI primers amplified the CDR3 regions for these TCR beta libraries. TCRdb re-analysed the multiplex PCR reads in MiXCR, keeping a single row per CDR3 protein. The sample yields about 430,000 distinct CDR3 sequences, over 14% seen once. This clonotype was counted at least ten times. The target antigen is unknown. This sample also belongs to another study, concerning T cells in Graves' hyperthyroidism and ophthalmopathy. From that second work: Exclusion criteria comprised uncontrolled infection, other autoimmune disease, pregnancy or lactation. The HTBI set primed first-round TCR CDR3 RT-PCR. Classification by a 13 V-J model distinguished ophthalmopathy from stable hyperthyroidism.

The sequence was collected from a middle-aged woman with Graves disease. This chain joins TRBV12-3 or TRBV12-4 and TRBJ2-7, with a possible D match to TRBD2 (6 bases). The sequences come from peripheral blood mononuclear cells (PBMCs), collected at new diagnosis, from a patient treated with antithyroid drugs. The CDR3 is CASNPGERYEQYF. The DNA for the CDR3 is TGTGCCAGCAACCCGGGGGAAAGGTACGAGCAGTACTTC.